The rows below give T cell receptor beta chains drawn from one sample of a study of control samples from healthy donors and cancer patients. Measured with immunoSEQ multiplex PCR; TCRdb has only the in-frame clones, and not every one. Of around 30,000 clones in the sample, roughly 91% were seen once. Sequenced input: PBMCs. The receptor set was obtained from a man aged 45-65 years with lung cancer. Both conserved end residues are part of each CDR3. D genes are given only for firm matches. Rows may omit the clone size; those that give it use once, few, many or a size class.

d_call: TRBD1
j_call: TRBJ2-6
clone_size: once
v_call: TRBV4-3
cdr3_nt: TGCGCCAGCAGCCCGAGGGGGCCTCTGGGAGCCAACGTCCTGACTTTC
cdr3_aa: CASSPRGPLGANVLTF

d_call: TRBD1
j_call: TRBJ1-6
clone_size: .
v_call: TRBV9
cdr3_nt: TGTGCCAGCAGCGCCCCCGGGACAGGGGTTTCACCCCTCCACTTT
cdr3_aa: CASSAPGTGVSPLHF

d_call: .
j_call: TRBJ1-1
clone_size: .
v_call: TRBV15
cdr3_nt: TGTGCCACCAGCAGAGATCCTTATTGGACAGCGGGTAAGAACACTGAAGCTTTCTTT
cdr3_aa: CATSRDPYWTAGKNTEAFF

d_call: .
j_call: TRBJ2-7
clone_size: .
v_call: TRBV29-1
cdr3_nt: TGCAGCGTGGGGGGGGGCGGGCACGAGCAGTACTTC
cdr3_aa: CSVGGGGHEQYF

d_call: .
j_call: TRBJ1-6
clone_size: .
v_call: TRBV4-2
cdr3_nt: TGTGCCAGCAGCCAAGAGGGCCGGGGCAGTAATTCACCCCTCCACTTT
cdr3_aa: CASSQEGRGSNSPLHF

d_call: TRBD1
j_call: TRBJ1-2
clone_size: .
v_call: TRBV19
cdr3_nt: TGTGCCAGTAGTCCCGGGACAGGAATCTATGGCTACACCTTC
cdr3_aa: CASSPGTGIYGYTF

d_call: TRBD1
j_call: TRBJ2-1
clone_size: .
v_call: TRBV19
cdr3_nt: TGTGCCAGTAGTCTCGGGACAGGTGGTTATAGGCAGTTCTTC
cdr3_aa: CASSLGTGGYRQFF

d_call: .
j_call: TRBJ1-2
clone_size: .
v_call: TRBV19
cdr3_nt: TGTGCCAGTAGTATACGGTCGTCTGGCTACACCTTC
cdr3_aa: CASSIRSSGYTF

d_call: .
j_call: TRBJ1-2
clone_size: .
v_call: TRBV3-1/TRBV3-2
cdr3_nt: TGTGCCAGCAGCCAAGATGGAGGATTCTATGGCTACACCTTC
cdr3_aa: CASSQDGGFYGYTF

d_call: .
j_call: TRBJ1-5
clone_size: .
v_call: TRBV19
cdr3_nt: TGTGCCAGTACCATCCAGGGAAATCAGCCCCAGCATTTT
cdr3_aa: CASTIQGNQPQHF

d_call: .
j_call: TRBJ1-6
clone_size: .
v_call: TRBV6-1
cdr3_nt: TGTGCCAGCAGTGACCTCGTGGGAAATTCACCCCTCCACTTT
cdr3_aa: CASSDLVGNSPLHF

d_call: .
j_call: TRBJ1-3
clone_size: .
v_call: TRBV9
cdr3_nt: TGTGCCAGCAGCCCACAGCCTGCGGGGCTTGGGGGAAACACCATATATTTT
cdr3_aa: CASSPQPAGLGGNTIYF

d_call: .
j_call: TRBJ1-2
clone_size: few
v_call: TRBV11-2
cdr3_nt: TGTGCCAGCAGCTCGGGGGGGGATGGCTACACCTTC
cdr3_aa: CASSSGGDGYTF

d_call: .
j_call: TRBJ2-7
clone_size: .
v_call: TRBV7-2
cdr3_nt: TGTGCCAGCAGCTTAGGGGGACCAGACGGGGAGTACTTC
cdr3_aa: CASSLGGPDGEYF

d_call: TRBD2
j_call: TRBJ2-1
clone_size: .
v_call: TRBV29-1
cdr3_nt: TGCAGCGTTGAAGAGTACCGGGGGGGAAGCTCCTACAATGAGCAGTTCTTC
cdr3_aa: CSVEEYRGGSSYNEQFF

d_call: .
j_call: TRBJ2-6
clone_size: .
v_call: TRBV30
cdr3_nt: TGTGCCTGGGAAGCTGGGGCCAACGTCCTGACTTTC
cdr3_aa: CAWEAGANVLTF

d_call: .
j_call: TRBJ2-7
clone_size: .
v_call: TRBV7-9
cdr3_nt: TGTGCCAGCAGCCCTGTCGTGGGCGAGCAGTACTTC
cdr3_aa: CASSPVVGEQYF

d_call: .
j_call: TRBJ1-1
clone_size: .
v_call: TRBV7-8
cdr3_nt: TGTGCCAGCAGCCTGGACAGAATGAACACTGAAGCTTTCTTT
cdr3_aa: CASSLDRMNTEAFF

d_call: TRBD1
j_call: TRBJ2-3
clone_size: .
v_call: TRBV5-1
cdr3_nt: TGCGCCAGCAGCGAAGGGACAGGCACAGATACGCAGTATTTT
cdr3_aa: CASSEGTGTDTQYF

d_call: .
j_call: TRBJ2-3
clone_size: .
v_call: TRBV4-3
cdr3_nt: TGCGCCAGTAAGGGTCTCTACACAGATACGCAGTATTTT
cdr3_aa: CASKGLYTDTQYF

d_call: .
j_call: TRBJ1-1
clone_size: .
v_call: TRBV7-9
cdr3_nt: TGTGCCAGCAGCTTAGACACGGGCACGGCGAACACTGAAGCTTTCTTT
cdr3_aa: CASSLDTGTANTEAFF

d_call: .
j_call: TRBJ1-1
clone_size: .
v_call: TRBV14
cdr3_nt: TGTGCCAGCAGCCAAGTCATGGGAGGGGGGGACACTGAAGCTTTCTTT
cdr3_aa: CASSQVMGGGDTEAFF

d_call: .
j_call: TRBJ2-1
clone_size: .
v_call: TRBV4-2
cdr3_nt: TGTGCCAGCAGCCCCCAGGGGGGGACGAGCTCCTACAATGAGCAGTTCTTC
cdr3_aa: CASSPQGGTSSYNEQFF

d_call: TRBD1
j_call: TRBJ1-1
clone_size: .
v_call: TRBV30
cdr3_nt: TGTGCCTGGAGTGTAAAACAGGGGCATCAAGGGACTTTCTTT
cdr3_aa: CAWSVKQGHQGTFF

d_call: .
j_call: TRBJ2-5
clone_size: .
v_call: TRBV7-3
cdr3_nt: TGTGCCAGCAGCCTATTGGGGACAAATCAAGAGACCCAGTACTTC
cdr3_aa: CASSLLGTNQETQYF

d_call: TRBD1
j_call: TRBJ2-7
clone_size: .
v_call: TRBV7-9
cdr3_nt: TGTGCCAGCAGCTCAACGGGGGGGGGACAGGGGATAAACGAGCAGTACTTC
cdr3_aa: CASSSTGGGQGINEQYF

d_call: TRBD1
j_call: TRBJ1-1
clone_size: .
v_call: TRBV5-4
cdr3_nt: TGTGCCAGCAGCCCGGACAGGATGGACACTGAAGCTTTCTTT
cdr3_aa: CASSPDRMDTEAFF

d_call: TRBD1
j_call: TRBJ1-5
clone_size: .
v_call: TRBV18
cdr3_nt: TGTGCCAGCTCACCAACAGGGGACGACTATCAGCCCCAGCATTTT
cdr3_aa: CASSPTGDDYQPQHF

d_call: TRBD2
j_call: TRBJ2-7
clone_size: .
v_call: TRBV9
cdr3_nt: TGTGCCAGCAGCCCAATTCCGGGGGGGGCCTACGAGCAGTACTTC
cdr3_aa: CASSPIPGGAYEQYF

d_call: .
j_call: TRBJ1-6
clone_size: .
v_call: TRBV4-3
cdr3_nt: TGCGCCAGCAGCTTCCGGGCGCATAATTCACCCCTCCACTTT
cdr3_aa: CASSFRAHNSPLHF

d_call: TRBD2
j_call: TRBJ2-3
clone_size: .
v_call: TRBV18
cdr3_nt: TGTGCCAGCTCACCGGGACTAGAGTTTACTCTGAGCACAGATACGCAGTATTTT
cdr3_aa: CASSPGLEFTLSTDTQYF

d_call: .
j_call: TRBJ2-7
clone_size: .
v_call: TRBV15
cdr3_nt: TGTGCCACCAGCGAAGGGTGGGGCGAGCAGTACTTC
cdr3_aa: CATSEGWGEQYF

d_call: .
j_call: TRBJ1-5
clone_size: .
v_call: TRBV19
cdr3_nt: TGTGCCAGTAGTAAAAGGACCCCCGGCATATATAGCAATCAGCCCCAGCATTTT
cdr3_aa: CASSKRTPGIYSNQPQHF

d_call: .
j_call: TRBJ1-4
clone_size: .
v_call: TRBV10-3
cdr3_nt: TGTGCCATCAGAGTAAATGACAGGCGTAATGAAAAACTGTTTTTT
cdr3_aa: CAIRVNDRRNEKLFF

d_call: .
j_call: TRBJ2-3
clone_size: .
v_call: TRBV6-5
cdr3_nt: TGTGCCAGCAGTTACAGTGGTTCAGGGGTGGATACGCAGTATTTT
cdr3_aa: CASSYSGSGVDTQYF

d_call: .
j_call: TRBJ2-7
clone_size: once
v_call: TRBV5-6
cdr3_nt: TGTGCCAGCAGCGGGTCCTACGAGCAGTACTTC
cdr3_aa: CASSGSYEQYF

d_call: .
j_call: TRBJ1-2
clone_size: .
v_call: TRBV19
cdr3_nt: TGTGCCAGTAGTATAGCCAGGGATAGCTATGGCTACACCTTC
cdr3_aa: CASSIARDSYGYTF

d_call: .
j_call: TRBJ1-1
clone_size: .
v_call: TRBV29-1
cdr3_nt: TGCAGCGTTGACCGCGCCGAAGGCGCTGAAGCTTTCTTT
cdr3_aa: CSVDRAEGAEAFF

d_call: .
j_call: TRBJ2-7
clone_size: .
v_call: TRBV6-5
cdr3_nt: TGTGCCAGCAGTCGGGACGTGGAATACGAGCAGTACTTC
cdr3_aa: CASSRDVEYEQYF

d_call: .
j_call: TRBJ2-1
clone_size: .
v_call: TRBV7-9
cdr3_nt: TGTGCCAGCACTAAAAGCACCCAGCAACGTTACAATGAGCAGTTCTTC
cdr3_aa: CASTKSTQQRYNEQFF

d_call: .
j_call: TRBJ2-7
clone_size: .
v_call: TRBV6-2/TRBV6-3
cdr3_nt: TGTGCCAGCAATTACGAGAGGTCCTACGAGCAGTACTTC
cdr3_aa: CASNYERSYEQYF

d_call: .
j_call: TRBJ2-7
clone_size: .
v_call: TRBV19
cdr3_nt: TGTGCCAGTAGTCCTGTAGACGCCCAGGGCAATTACGAGCAGTACTTC
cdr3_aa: CASSPVDAQGNYEQYF

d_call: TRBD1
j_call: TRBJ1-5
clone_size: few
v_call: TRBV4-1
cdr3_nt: TGCGCCAGCAGCCAAGTGACAGGGGATCAGCCCCAGCATTTT
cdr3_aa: CASSQVTGDQPQHF

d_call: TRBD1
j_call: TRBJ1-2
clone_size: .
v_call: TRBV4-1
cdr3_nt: TGCGCCAGCAGCCAGCATCGGGACAGGGGCCCTCAGCGGTATGGCTACACCTTC
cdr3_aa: CASSQHRDRGPQRYGYTF

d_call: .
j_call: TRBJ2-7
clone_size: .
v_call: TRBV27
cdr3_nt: TGTGCCAGCAGTTTCGGGACGGGCACCTACGAGCAGTACTTC
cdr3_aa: CASSFGTGTYEQYF

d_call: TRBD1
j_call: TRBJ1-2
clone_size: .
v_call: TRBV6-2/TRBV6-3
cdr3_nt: TGTGCCAGCAGTTATACAGGGGGCATCTATGGCTACACCTTC
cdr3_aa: CASSYTGGIYGYTF

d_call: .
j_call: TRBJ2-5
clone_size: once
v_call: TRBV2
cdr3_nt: TGTGCCAGCAGACAGGGACGACAAGAGACCCAGTACTTC
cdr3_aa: CASRQGRQETQYF

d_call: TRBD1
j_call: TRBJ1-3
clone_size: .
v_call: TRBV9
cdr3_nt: TGTGCCAGCAGCACCTACAGGGGTGATGGAAACACCATATATTTT
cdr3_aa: CASSTYRGDGNTIYF

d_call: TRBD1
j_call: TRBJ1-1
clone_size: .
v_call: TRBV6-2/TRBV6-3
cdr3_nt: TGTGCCAGCAGTTACCCACAGGGGACCTCTGAAGCTTTCTTT
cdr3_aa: CASSYPQGTSEAFF

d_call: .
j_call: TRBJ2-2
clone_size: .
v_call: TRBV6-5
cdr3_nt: TGTGCCATCCTCCCCTGGACGGAGAACACCGGGGAGCTGTTTTTT
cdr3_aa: CAILPWTENTGELFF